Sequencing of this T cell receptor (beta chain) was carried out in a study of T cell responses to AZD1222 COVID-19 vaccine. Study-level results: Repertoires were collected only later (after the peak T cell response had occurred). Clonal diversity may have been underestimated, and the donors were mostly white British, with more females than males. Close to half of all spike-specific TCRs reportedly target regions of the variants that are unmutated. Compared with day 0, the breadth and depth of the Spike-specific TCR repertoire rose significantly after two doses of AZD1222.

Method: immunoSEQ multiplex PCR; TCRdb's copy keeps in-frame clones and lacks some. The table shows 150,000 to 200,000 clones, with about 95% occurring only once. The CDR3 runs 14 residues. Per germline, CDR1 SGHTA and CDR2 FQGNSA. Trimming shortened V by 5 bases and J by 2 bases, and 13 bases separated the two germline ends. A remark on this clone: Antigen specificity is unknown.

This sequence originates from an adult in good health. This chain joins TRBV7-2 and TRBJ2-7; possibly TRBD1 or TRBD2 for D (5 bases each). The specimen comprised peripheral blood, sampled on day 0 of AZD1222 vaccination. CDR3 loop: CASSPRDGPYEQYF. The CDR3 nucleotides are TGTGCCAGCAGCCCCCGGGACGGTCCCTACGAGCAGTACTTC.